The subject of this entry is one T cell receptor beta chain. What it recognizes is unknown. The trim removed 2 bases at V and 6 bases at J, leaving 8 bases unmatched. The CDR3 is 15 residues long. Germline assignment: CDR1 MNHEY and CDR2 SVGAGI. This was the immunoSEQ v3.0 assay at survey level. Samples were sequenced targeting about 40,000-50,000 T-cell genomes each. The repertoire was sequenced with immunoSEQ multiplex PCR; TCRdb's copy has only in-frame clones and lacks some. The sample consists of approximately 25,000 clones, 79% of them appearing once. This entry belongs to a study of long-term antiretroviral therapy in people with HIV. Whole-study results and caveats: Diversity rose after ART but stayed below transplant donor controls. Repertoire composition at all time points was dominated by clones that had expanded before ART.

The V call is TRBV6-5, the J call TRBJ2-7, with 9 bases aligning to TRBD2. The sequence was collected from a man aged 25 to 40 with HIV. The sample was unsorted PBMCs, taken 2.1 years after starting antiretroviral therapy. The CDR3 region is CASSYAVAGVSEQYF. Written as DNA, the CDR3 is TGTGCCAGCAGTTACGCGGTAGCGGGAGTAAGCGAGCAGTACTTC.